The 26 T cell receptor beta chains below come from one sample, sequenced in a study of CD8 T cells in ankylosing spondylitis. TCRdb itself ran the 5' RACE reads through MiXCR, one entry per CDR3 protein. The sample gives about 130,000 distinct CDR3 sequences, around 7% of which show up once; 9% to 15% is in the top ten. The material sequenced was blood, either unsorted or a sorted T cell fraction (not recorded which). The origin of the receptors is a male donor with ankylosing spondylitis or in good health (not recorded which).

This clonotype was seen repeatedly, ten times or more. The genes are TRBV5-1 and TRBJ2-3; 13 positions agree with TRBD2. The CDR3 covers 16 residues. Per the germline V gene, CDR1 is SGHRS and CDR2 is YFSETQ. V trimming: 5 bases; J trimming: 6 bases; junction bases outside the gene matches: 9. CDR3 sequence reads: CASRPQGLAGVDTQYF. The DNA for the CDR3 is TGCGCCAGCAGACCTCAAGGACTAGCGGGAGTTGATACGCAGTATTTT.

This clonotype was seen ten or more times. The chain recombines TRBV28 with TRBJ1-2; D uncertain. CDR1 is MDHEN, CDR2 SYDVKM, per germline. This CDR3 contains 14 residues. The V end was cut by 2 bases, the J end by 0 bases, with 7 bases between. CDR3 coding DNA: TGTGCCAGCAGTTTACGGCGAGCTAACTATGGCTACACCTTC. Protein: CASSLRRANYGYTF.

V gene TRBV6-1 combines with J gene TRBJ1-1; the D is unclear. Germline CDR1 is MNHNS and CDR2 is SASEGT. The germline V and J ends were trimmed by 7 bases and 1 base, with 13 bases remaining between them. The length of the CDR3 is 14 residues. This CDR3 reads CASTPSSGNTEAFF. The CDR3 DNA sequence: TGTGCCAGCACTCCATCCTCAGGGAACACTGAAGCTTTCTTT.

The chain joins TRBV24-1 to TRBJ2-5; 8 nucleotides line up with TRBD2. The germline gives CDR1 KGHDR, CDR2 SFDVKD. V shed 5 bases and J 5 bases; nucleotides not matched to a gene: 6. CDR3 length: 14 residues. The CDR3 DNA reads as TGTGCCACCAGTGCAGCGGGACTAGAGGAGACCCAGTACTTC. Its translation is CATSAAGLEETQYF.

This clonotype was observed many times. The chain combines TRBV5-1 with TRBJ1-1, with a weak D call TRBD1 (6 bases). The CDR3 totals 17 residues. The ends were cut back, 1 base at V and 2 bases at J, with 18 bases in the middle. CDR1 is SGHRS and CDR2 is YFSETQ in the germline V gene. The CDR3 spells CASSLNGGPPLNTEAFF. The DNA for the CDR3 is TGCGCCAGCAGCTTGAACGGGGGGCCTCCGCTAAACACTGAAGCTTTCTTT.

This clonotype was seen many times. This sequence joins TRBV28 and TRBJ2-3; D is perhaps TRBD2 (5 bases). The germline CDR1 and CDR2 sequences are MDHEN and SYDVKM. The germline V and J ends were trimmed by 6 bases and 5 bases, with 6 bases remaining between them. This CDR3 has 11 amino acids. The DNA of the CDR3 is TGTGCCAGCAGCGGGGTAGATACGCAGTATTTT. It translates to CASSGVDTQYF.

The chain is built from TRBV29-1 and TRBJ1-1; D uncertain. The V end was cut by 6 bases, the J end by 5 bases, with 10 bases between. The CDR3 length is 11 residues. Germline-derived CDR1 and CDR2 are SQVTM and ANQGSEA. CDR3 protein: CSVADRTEAFF. In DNA form, the CDR3 reads TGCAGCGTCGCCGATCGGACTGAAGCTTTCTTT.

In this sample, this clonotype turned up many times. The rearrangement uses TRBV5-1 and TRBJ1-4; 8 bases are shared with TRBD1. The CDR3 totals 15 residues. The V segment lost 5 bases and the J segment 6 bases; nucleotides outside the gene matches: 9. The germline gives CDR1 SGHRS, CDR2 YFSETQ. The CDR3 is CASRPGQGWDEKLFF. In nucleotides, the CDR3 is TGCGCCAGCAGACCCGGACAGGGATGGGATGAAAAACTGTTTTTT.

This clonotype was detected many times. V usage is TRBV20-1 and J usage is TRBJ1-5; D not resolved. The length of the CDR3 is 13 residues. Germline assignment: CDR1 DFQATT and CDR2 SNEGSKA (reference sequence). The V end lost 3 bases, the J end lost 1 base, and 7 bases lay between the germline ends. CDR3 sequence: CSARGGSNQPQHF. The CDR3 DNA is TGCAGTGCTAGGGGCGGGAGCAATCAGCCCCAGCATTTT.

In its sample, this clonotype was seen many times. This rearrangement joins TRBV7-2 to TRBJ1-6, with D unclear. The V end was cut by 1 base, the J end by 7 bases, with 17 bases between. The CDR3 runs to 17 residues. Germline CDR1 is SGHTA and CDR2 is FQGNSA. The chain's CDR3 is CASSLGRDRNYNSPLHF. In nucleotides, the CDR3 is TGTGCCAGCAGCTTAGGGCGGGATCGAAACTACAATTCACCCCTCCACTTT. Full variable domain (remainder filled in from reference TRBV7-2 and TRBJ1-6): GAGVSQSPSNKVTEKGKDVELRCDPISGHTALYWYRQSLGQGLEFLIYFQGNSAPDKSGLPSDRFSAERTGGSVSTLTIQRTQQEDSAVYLCASSLGRDRNYNSPLHFGNGTRLTVT.

This clonotype was seen at least ten times. The chain links TRBV12-3 or TRBV12-4 to TRBJ1-2, with D tentatively TRBD1 (5 bases). Trimming took 7 bases from V and 7 from J, leaving 19 bases between them. The CDR3 is 14 amino acids. CDR3 loop: CASTSGGGSFGYTF. In DNA, the CDR3 is TGTGCCAGCACTTCCGGGGGGGGTTCGTTTGGCTACACCTTC.

This clonotype came up a few times. The V gene is TRBV7-8, the J gene TRBJ1-1; 8 bases are a match to TRBD1. The CDR3 contains 15 residues. Germline trimming cut 1 base from V and 5 bases from J; bases unmatched to any gene: 6. Germline V CDR1 and CDR2: SGHVS, FQNEAQ. For the CDR3, the DNA is TGTGCCAGCAGCTTAGGCGGACAGGGAGGAACTGAAGCTTTCTTT. Its translation is CASSLGGQGGTEAFF.

In this sample, this clonotype turned up many times. The chain has TRBV28 and TRBJ2-1; 8 positions agree with TRBD1. The J segment lost 5 bases and the V segment lost 5 bases, leaving 2 bases of the junction unmatched. The CDR3 runs 13 residues. Per germline, CDR1 MDHEN and CDR2 SYDVKM. The CDR3 spells CASSPGQDNEQFF. The CDR3 nucleotides are TGTGCCAGCAGTCCGGGACAGGACAATGAGCAGTTCTTC. Combining the CDR3 with reference TRBV28 and TRBJ2-1 gives the whole variable domain DVKVTQSSRYLVKRTGEKVFLECVQDMDHENMFWYRQDPGLGLRLIYFSYDVKMKEKGDIPEGYSVSREKKERFSLILESASTNQTSMYLCASSPGQDNEQFFGPGTRLTVL.

This clonotype was seen at least ten times. The V call is TRBV7-2, the J call TRBJ2-2; 7 nucleotides align to TRBD2. Germline CDR1 SGHTA, CDR2 FQGNSA. Trimming cost V 5 bases and J 3 bases; bases outside gene matches: 6. This CDR3 is 15 amino acids long. This CDR3 is CASSPRTRHTGELFF. CDR3 nucleotides: TGTGCCAGCAGCCCCCGGACTAGACACACCGGGGAGCTGTTTTTT.

This clonotype has a count of ten or more. The rearrangement joins TRBV20-1 to TRBJ2-7, with 8 bases aligning to TRBD2. Germline assignment: CDR1 DFQATT and CDR2 SNEGSKA (reference sequence). Trimming removed 6 bases from V and 4 bases from J; junction bases left unmatched: 11. The CDR3 has 14 amino acids. The CDR3 region is CSATRGVVPYEQYF. The CDR3 coding sequence is TGCAGTGCCACGCGGGGGGTAGTTCCGTACGAGCAGTACTTC.

This clonotype has at least ten counts. The genes are TRBV18 and TRBJ2-1; D remains unclear. Trimming pared 3 bases from V and 5 bases from J, leaving 8 bases between. The germline CDR1 and CDR2 sequences are KGHSH and LQKENI. This CDR3 is built from 13 residues. The CDR3 region has the DNA TGTGCCAGCTCACCGCTGGAAGACAATGAGCAGTTCTTC. This translates into CASSPLEDNEQFF.

In its sample, this clonotype was seen many times. The chain recombines TRBV7-2 with TRBJ2-1; 7 positions match TRBD2. The CDR3 length is 16 residues. Trimming removed 7 bases from V and 5 bases from J; junction bases left unmatched: 14. Germline CDR1 reads SGHTA; CDR2 reads FQGNSA. The DNA of the CDR3 is TGTGCCAGCACCCGTCGGGCTAGCGGATCAAACAATGAGCAGTTCTTC. Residues: CASTRRASGSNNEQFF.

This clonotype appeared many times. The rearrangement uses TRBV3-1 and TRBJ1-5; D perhaps matches TRBD1 (5 bases). Germline V gives CDR1 LGHDT, CDR2 YNNKEL (reference sequence). The CDR3 totals 16 residues. Between the trimmed V and J ends, which lost 1 base and 0 bases, there was a span of 10 bases. CDR3 DNA sequence: TGTGCCAGCAGCCAAGGGACATCTTATAGCAATCAGCCCCAGCATTTT. Translated: CASSQGTSYSNQPQHF.

This clonotype was seen ten or more times. The rearrangement joins TRBV20-1 to TRBJ2-3; 12 positions agree with TRBD2. With V trimmed by 5 bases and J by 3 bases, 3 bases remained unmatched. This CDR3 has 14 residues. CDR1 is DFQATT and CDR2 is SNEGSKA in the germline V gene (reference sequence). The CDR3, as DNA: TGCAGTGCTCTTACTAGCGGGGGGACAGATACGCAGTATTTT. It specifies CSALTSGGTDTQYF.

The chain combines TRBV6-4 with TRBJ2-1, with unresolved D. The CDR3 covers 15 residues. The ends were cut back, 3 bases at V and 5 bases at J, with 14 bases in the middle. Germline V gene data show CDR1 as MRHNA and CDR2 as SNTAGT. CDR3 sequence: CASSEGLDGNNEQFF. The CDR3 DNA sequence: TGTGCCAGCAGTGAAGGTTTGGACGGCAACAATGAGCAGTTCTTC.

This clonotype showed up many times. The chain carries TRBV20-1 and TRBJ2-2; the D is unclear. Per germline, CDR1 DFQATT and CDR2 SNEGSKA (reference sequence). The CDR3 has 14 amino acids. V lost 6 bases and J 8 bases, leaving 19 bases between the germline ends. For the CDR3, the DNA is TGCAGTGCCCCCACCCGCTTAATTGAGGGGGAGCTGTTTTTT. Its protein is CSAPTRLIEGELFF.

This clonotype was recorded many times. The chain links TRBV5-1 to TRBJ2-7; no reliable D call. This CDR3 has 14 residues. V lost 0 bases and J 3 bases, leaving 10 bases between the germline ends. Germline V gives CDR1 SGHRS, CDR2 YFSETQ. The CDR3 sequence: CASSLGVSFYEQYF. CDR3 DNA sequence: TGCGCCAGCAGCTTGGGGGTCAGCTTCTACGAGCAGTACTTC.

This clonotype was seen ten or more times. V usage is TRBV5-1 and J usage is TRBJ2-5; 7 bases agree with TRBD1. The junction had 4 bases not matched to a gene; V was cut back by 4 bases and J by 1 base. Germline CDR1 and CDR2: SGHRS and YFSETQ. This CDR3 is built from 14 residues. The CDR3 DNA follows: TGCGCCAGCAGCAAGGCAGGGGGCCAAGAGACCCAGTACTTC. Its translation is CASSKAGGQETQYF.

This clonotype was detected ten times or more. The chain employs TRBV6-7 and TRBJ2-7; D remains unclear. TRBV6-7 is placed among ORFs of uncertain function. The CDR3 has 12 amino acids. Trimming left V 6 bases short and J 5 bases short, with 11 bases between. CDR3 protein: CASSPPSHEQYF. CDR3 DNA: TGTGCCAGCAGCCCACCGTCCCACGAGCAGTACTTC.

Ten or more counts support this clonotype. The chain couples TRBV7-2 to TRBJ2-7, with 7 bases that match TRBD2. The CDR3 sequence is 15 residues long. The junction had 5 bases not matched to a gene; V was cut back by 0 bases and J by 3 bases. Germline V gene data show CDR1 as SGHTA and CDR2 as FQGNSA. The CDR3 spells CASSLAPGEGYEQYF. CDR3 sequence (DNA): TGTGCCAGCAGCTTAGCGCCCGGGGAGGGCTACGAGCAGTACTTC.

Ten or more counts support this clonotype. This rearrangement joins TRBV20-1 to TRBJ2-1; D perhaps matches TRBD2 (6 bases). The V end was cut by 4 bases, the J end by 7 bases, with 20 bases between. Germline V gives CDR1 DFQATT, CDR2 SNEGSKA (reference sequence). This CDR3 spans 15 amino acids. CDR3 nucleotides: TGCAGTGCTAAAAAGCCGGGACGGAGGGAAAATGAGCAGTTCTTC. Protein: CSAKKPGRRENEQFF.